This TCR beta chain stems from a study of blood T cell repertoires in COVID-19. Overall study context: Samples taken during acute and convalescent COVID-19 were collected in the United States, Italy and Spain.

The CDR3 is 18 residues long. Germline loops: CDR1 WNHNN, CDR2 SYGVQD (reference sequence). Trimming took off 5 bases at V and 4 bases at J, with 23 bases between the two ends. In the authors' workflow: Quantification of nucleated cells was approximated via reference gene primer amplification. The data were produced by immunoSEQ multiplex PCR, yet TCRdb's version contains in-frame clones alone and is incomplete. The DNA was the basis for D and trimming; V, J and clone size are from that table. The sample shows some 170,000 clones, over 60% of them seen only once. The chain uses TRBV10-1 and TRBJ1-4; the D gene is possibly TRBD1 (6 bases). This TCR came from a man in his 60s with acute or convalescent COVID-19. The sequencing input was peripheral blood. CDR3 coding DNA: TGCGCCAGCAGTCGACCGGGACACCCTTTGGGTGATAATGAAAAACTGTTTTTT. Its protein product is CASSRPGHPLGDNEKLFF.